This T cell receptor (beta chain) was recovered during a study of cytomegalovirus exposure and HLA in healthy donors. Overall study findings and caveats: There were a few CMV-associated chains whose specificity for CMV antigens was confirmed in vitro.

Germline V lookup: CDR1 SGDLS, CDR2 YYNGEE. The CDR3 is 15 residues long. Trimming shortened V by 4 bases and J by 2 bases, and 13 bases separated the two germline ends. Each donor was nominally healthy when sampled (though unrecorded immune exposures were likely). PCR involved 60 Vbeta and 13 Jbeta primers. The repertoire was sequenced with immunoSEQ multiplex PCR; TCRdb's copy has only in-frame clones and lacks some. The sample lists roughly 120,000 clones; 79% were seen once. Turning to this clone: No antigen is known for it.

The receptor comes from a man in his late teens or twenties in good health and CMV-seronegative. Sequencing used PBMCs. The rearrangement links TRBV9 to TRBJ2-1; no clear D. This CDR3 reads CASSSPDWAYNEQFF. The CDR3 coding sequence is TGTGCCAGCAGCTCCCCCGACTGGGCCTACAATGAGCAGTTCTTC.